The rows below give T cell receptor beta chains drawn from one sample of a study of blood T cell repertoires in COVID-19. Only in-frame clones appear in the TCRdb table, and some are missing; sequencing was by immunoSEQ multiplex PCR. The data show about 180,000 clones, roughly nine tenths seen once. Sequencing was done on a sample of peripheral blood. The source of these receptors is a man aged 18 to 30 who had recovered from COVID-19. The CDR3 runs from the conserved cysteine through the conserved F or W. The D gene is left open where the match is weak. The listing skips clone size in some rows; elsewhere it reads once, few, many or a size class.

j_call v_call clone_size d_call cdr3_nt cdr3_aa
TRBJ2-3 TRBV27 NA TRBD2 TGTGCCAGCAGTTCGTTACTAGCGGGAGACCTGGATACGCAGTATTTT CASSSLLAGDLDTQYF
TRBJ1-2 TRBV6-5 NA NA TGTGCCAGCAGTTACAGGGGGTATGGCTACACCTTC CASSYRGYGYTF
TRBJ2-1 TRBV27 NA TRBD1 TGTGCCAGCAGTTTTGTGGACAGGAATAACGAGCAGTTCTTC CASSFVDRNNEQFF
TRBJ2-1 TRBV7-2 NA TRBD2 TGTGCCAGCACCAGCGGGGGGGACAATGAGCAGTTCTTC CASTSGGDNEQFF
TRBJ2-1 TRBV12-5 NA NA TGTGCTAGTGCAGTGGGCTATGAGCAGTTCTTC CASAVGYEQFF
TRBJ1-1 TRBV30 NA TRBD1 TGTGCCTCCAAGGGACAGGGGAACACTGAAGCTTTCTTT CASKGQGNTEAFF
TRBJ2-7 TRBV28 NA NA TGTGCCAGCAGTCAGGCAGGTTACGAGCAGTACTTC CASSQAGYEQYF
TRBJ2-7 TRBV7-2 NA NA TGTGCCAGCAGCTTACTTCGGCGGGAAGGCTACGAGCAGTACTTC CASSLLRREGYEQYF
TRBJ2-2 TRBV25-1 NA TRBD1 TGTGCCACAGGGACAGGGAGGTTCCGGGAGCTGTTTTTT CATGTGRFRELFF
TRBJ1-2 TRBV28 NA TRBD1 TGTGCCAGCAGAAGACAGGGGGACTATGGCTACACCTTC CASRRQGDYGYTF
TRBJ1-5 TRBV7-2 NA TRBD1 TGTGCCAGCACCGGACAGGGAAGTCAGCCCCAGCATTTT CASTGQGSQPQHF
TRBJ2-7 TRBV6-1 few NA TGTGCCAGCAGTGGAACTAGCGAGCAGTACTTC CASSGTSEQYF
TRBJ2-1 TRBV5-5 NA TRBD2 TGTGCCAGCAGCTTCCGGGACTACAATGAGCGGTTCTTC CASSFRDYNERFF
TRBJ2-3 TRBV6-2/TRBV6-3 NA NA TGTGCCAGCAGTTACTCCCTAGGAGTAACAGATACGCAGTATTTT CASSYSLGVTDTQYF
TRBJ1-1 TRBV2 NA TRBD1 TGTGCCAGCACCAGGAAGGGGACAGGGAACACTGAAGCTTTCTTT CASTRKGTGNTEAFF
TRBJ2-1 TRBV28 NA TRBD2 TGTGCCAGCAGCCTCGGGACTATAGATGAGCAGTTCTTC CASSLGTIDEQFF
TRBJ2-7 TRBV30 NA TRBD2 TGTGCCTGGAGTGTAAGGGTAACGGCTAGCGGGAACCACGAGCAGTACTTC CAWSVRVTASGNHEQYF
TRBJ1-4 TRBV5-1 NA NA TGCGCCAGCAGCTTGGCCCCCGCGGGGGGCCAAGAAAAACTGTTTTTT CASSLAPAGGQEKLFF
TRBJ2-5 TRBV2 once NA TGTGCCAGCACTGCTCCCCCGAGGGAGACCCAGTACTTC CASTAPPRETQYF
TRBJ2-3 TRBV3-1/TRBV3-2 NA NA TGTGCCAGCAGCCGTGGCGGAGGACTCCGGACCGTCGGTACGCAGTATTTT CASSRGGGLRTVGTQYF
TRBJ1-2 TRBV3-1/TRBV3-2 NA NA TGTGCCAGCAGCCAAGATCGGATCCTAAGGTTGGGCGGCTACACCTTC CASSQDRILRLGGYTF
TRBJ2-3 TRBV7-2 NA TRBD2 TGTGCCAGCAGCTTAGGAGGGACTAGGAATACGCAGTATTTT CASSLGGTRNTQYF
TRBJ2-1 TRBV7-9 NA TRBD2 TGTGCCAGCAGCTCCAACCGCGGACTAGCGGGAGTAAATGAGCAGTTCTTC CASSSNRGLAGVNEQFF
TRBJ2-3 TRBV7-9 NA NA TGTGCCAGCAGCTTCCAAGCAGGACTCAGCACAGATACGCAGTATTTT CASSFQAGLSTDTQYF
TRBJ2-3 TRBV9 NA TRBD2 TGTGCCAGCAGCGGCCAGACTAGCGGGAGACTGTCAGATACGCAGTATTTT CASSGQTSGRLSDTQYF
TRBJ2-5 TRBV7-6 NA TRBD1 TGTGCCAGCAGCTTAGCCCCGGGACAGGGTGCGGGGGAGACCCAGTACTTC CASSLAPGQGAGETQYF
TRBJ2-1 TRBV29-1 NA TRBD2 TGCAGCGTTGAAGACCTCGACTGGACTAGCGGGAGTTTAAATGAGCAGTTCTTC CSVEDLDWTSGSLNEQFF
TRBJ2-1 TRBV9 NA NA TGTGCCAGCAGCGTAGAGGCGGGGTGGGCCAATGAGCAGTTCTTC CASSVEAGWANEQFF
TRBJ1-2 TRBV5-8 NA TRBD1 TGTGCCAGCAGCTTGGCCGGCTCTGGACAGGCCCGCAATGGCTACACCTTC CASSLAGSGQARNGYTF
TRBJ2-1 TRBV28 NA NA TGTGCCAGCAGTCCCGGAGGGGGGGCGGGAACTCCCAATGAGCAGTTCTTC CASSPGGGAGTPNEQFF
TRBJ2-5 TRBV10-3 NA NA TGTGCCATCAGTGAGTCGCGGGACAGACAAGAGACCCAGTACTTC CAISESRDRQETQYF
TRBJ2-3 TRBV4-3 NA TRBD2 TGCGCCAGCAGCCAACACGGGACTAGCCAGAGTGCTACGCAGTATTTT CASSQHGTSQSATQYF
TRBJ2-1 TRBV4-3 once TRBD2 TGCGCCAGCAGCCAAGGGTCTAGCGGGAGGGGAGAGCAGTTCTTC CASSQGSSGRGEQFF
TRBJ1-2 TRBV2 NA NA TGTGCCAGCAGTGCCACAGGAGTAGGCTACACCTTC CASSATGVGYTF
TRBJ2-2 TRBV7-8 NA TRBD1 TGTGCCAGCAGCTTTCAGGAAGCAGGGGGACGCACCGGGGAGCTGTTTTTT CASSFQEAGGRTGELFF
TRBJ2-7 TRBV6-5 NA NA TGTGCCAGCAGTTACGAATACGGCTACGAGCAGTACTTC CASSYEYGYEQYF
TRBJ2-1 TRBV7-3 NA TRBD1 TGTGCCAGCAGCTCGGACAGGGTGAATGAGCAGTTCTTC CASSSDRVNEQFF
TRBJ1-1 TRBV19 NA TRBD1 TGTGCCAGTCGCCTACGGGGACAGGGTTTGACTGAAGCTTTCTTT CASRLRGQGLTEAFF
TRBJ2-1 TRBV6-2/TRBV6-3 few TRBD2 TGTGCCAGCAGTTACCCTCTGACTAGCGGGACCAATTACAATGAGCAGTTCTTC CASSYPLTSGTNYNEQFF
TRBJ2-3 TRBV6-5 NA NA TGTGCCAGCAGTATGACAGCTAGCACAGATACGCAGTATTTT CASSMTASTDTQYF
TRBJ2-3 TRBV27 NA NA TGTGCCAGCAGTTTATTGCCCACGGGACTTGACGATCCAGATACGCAGTATTTT CASSLLPTGLDDPDTQYF
TRBJ2-1 TRBV21-1 NA NA TGTGCCAGCAATCCCACAGGGATGAATGAGCAGTTCTTC CASNPTGMNEQFF
TRBJ1-4 TRBV15 NA TRBD1 TGTGCCACCAGCAGAGTGACAGGGCTTAATGAAAAACTGTTTTTT CATSRVTGLNEKLFF
TRBJ1-1 TRBV6-6 NA TRBD1 TGTGCCAGCAGTCGGATACAGGGGGTGGAGATGAACACTGAAGCTTTCTTT CASSRIQGVEMNTEAFF
TRBJ2-1 TRBV6-4 once TRBD1 TGTGCCAGCAGCGCGGGACAGGGGTACAATGAGCAGTTCTTC CASSAGQGYNEQFF
TRBJ2-7 TRBV6-5 NA TRBD1 TGTGCCAGCAGCGACAGGGGCCAGGAGCAGTACTTC CASSDRGQEQYF
TRBJ2-3 TRBV24-1 NA NA TGTGCCACCAGTGATTTTGAGGGAGGACCAACAAATACGCAGTATTTT CATSDFEGGPTNTQYF
TRBJ2-1 TRBV5-8 NA NA TGTGCCAGCAGCCAACTCGGGGAGCCTTACAATGAGCAGTTCTTC CASSQLGEPYNEQFF
TRBJ1-5 TRBV5-6 NA NA TGTGCCAGCAGCCGCAACACAGGTCAGCCCCAGCATTTT CASSRNTGQPQHF
TRBJ2-4 TRBV5-1 NA NA TGCGCCAGCAGCTTGGAACAGCTTAAACTAGCCAAAAACATTCAGTACTTC CASSLEQLKLAKNIQYF